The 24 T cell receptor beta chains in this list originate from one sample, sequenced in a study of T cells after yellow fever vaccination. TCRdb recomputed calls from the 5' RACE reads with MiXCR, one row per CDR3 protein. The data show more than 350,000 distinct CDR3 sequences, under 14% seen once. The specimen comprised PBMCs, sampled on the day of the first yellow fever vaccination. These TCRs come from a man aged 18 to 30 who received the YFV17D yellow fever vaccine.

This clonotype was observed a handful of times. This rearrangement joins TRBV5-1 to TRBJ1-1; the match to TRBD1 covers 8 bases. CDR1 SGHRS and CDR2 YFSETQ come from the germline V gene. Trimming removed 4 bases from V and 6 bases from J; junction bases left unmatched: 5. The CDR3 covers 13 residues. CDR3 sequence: CASSRGQAPEAFF. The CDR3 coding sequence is TGCGCCAGCAGCCGGGGACAGGCCCCTGAAGCTTTCTTT. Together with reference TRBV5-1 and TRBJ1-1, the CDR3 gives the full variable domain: KAGVTQTPRYLIKTRGQQVTLSCSPISGHRSVSWYQQTPGQGLQFLFEYFSETQRNKGNFPGRFSGRQFSNSRSEMNVSTLELGDSALYLCASSRGQAPEAFFGQGTRLTVV.

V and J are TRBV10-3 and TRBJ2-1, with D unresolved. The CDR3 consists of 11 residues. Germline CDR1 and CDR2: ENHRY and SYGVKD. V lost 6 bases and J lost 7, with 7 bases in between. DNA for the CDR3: TGTGCCATCAGCGATCGGAATGAGCAGTTCTTC. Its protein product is CAISDRNEQFF.

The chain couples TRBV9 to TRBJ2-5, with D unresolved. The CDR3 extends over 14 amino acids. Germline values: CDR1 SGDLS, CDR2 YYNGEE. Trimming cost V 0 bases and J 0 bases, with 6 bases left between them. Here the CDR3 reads CASSVGAHQETQYF. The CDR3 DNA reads TGTGCCAGCAGCGTAGGGGCACACCAAGAGACCCAGTACTTC.

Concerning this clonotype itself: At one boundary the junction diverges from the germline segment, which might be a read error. CDR3 in DNA: TGTGCCAGCTCACCCGACCAGCAAGAGACCCCGTACTTC. It specifies CASSPDQQETPYF. V usage is TRBV18 and J usage is TRBJ2-5; D call uncertain. The CDR3 has 13 residues. Germline assignment: CDR1 KGHSH and CDR2 LQKENI.

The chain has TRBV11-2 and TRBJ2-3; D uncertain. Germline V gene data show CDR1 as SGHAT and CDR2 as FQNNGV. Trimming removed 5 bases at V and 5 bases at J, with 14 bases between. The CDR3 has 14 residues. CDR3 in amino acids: CASSPSFKGDTQYF. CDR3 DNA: TGTGCCAGCAGCCCCTCTTTTAAGGGAGATACGCAGTATTTT.

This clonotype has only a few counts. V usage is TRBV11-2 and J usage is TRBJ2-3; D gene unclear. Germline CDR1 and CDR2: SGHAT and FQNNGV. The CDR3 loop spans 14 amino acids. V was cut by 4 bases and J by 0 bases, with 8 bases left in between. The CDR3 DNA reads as TGTGCCAGCAGCTGGTTTCCTAGCACAGATACGCAGTATTTT. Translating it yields CASSWFPSTDTQYF. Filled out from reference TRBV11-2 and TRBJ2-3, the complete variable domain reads EAGVAQSPRYKIIEKRQSVAFWCNPISGHATLYWYQQILGQGPKLLIQFQNNGVVDDSQLPKDRFSAERLKGVDSTLKIQPAKLEDSAVYLCASSWFPSTDTQYFGPGTRLTVL.

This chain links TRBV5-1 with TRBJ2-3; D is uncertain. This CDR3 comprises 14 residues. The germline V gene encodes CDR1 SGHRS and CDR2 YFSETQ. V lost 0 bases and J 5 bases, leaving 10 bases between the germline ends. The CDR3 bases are TGCGCCAGCAGCTTGGATAGGGCCGAAGATACGCAGTATTTT. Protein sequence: CASSLDRAEDTQYF. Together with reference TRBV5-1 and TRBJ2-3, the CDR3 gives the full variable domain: KAGVTQTPRYLIKTRGQQVTLSCSPISGHRSVSWYQQTPGQGLQFLFEYFSETQRNKGNFPGRFSGRQFSNSRSEMNVSTLELGDSALYLCASSLDRAEDTQYFGPGTRLTVL.

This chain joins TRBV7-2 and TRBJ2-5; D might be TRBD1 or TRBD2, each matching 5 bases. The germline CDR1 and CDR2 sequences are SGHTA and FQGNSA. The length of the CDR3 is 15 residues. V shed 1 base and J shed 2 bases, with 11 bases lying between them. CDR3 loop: CASSLGGVAQETQYF. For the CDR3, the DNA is TGTGCCAGCAGCTTAGGAGGGGTGGCGCAAGAGACCCAGTACTTC.

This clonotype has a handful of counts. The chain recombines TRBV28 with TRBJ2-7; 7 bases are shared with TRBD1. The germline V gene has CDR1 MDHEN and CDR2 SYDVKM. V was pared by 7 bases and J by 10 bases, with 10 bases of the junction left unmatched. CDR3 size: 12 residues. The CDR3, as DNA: TGTGCCAGCATCCTGACAGGGAGACCCCAGTACGTC. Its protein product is CASILTGRPQYV.

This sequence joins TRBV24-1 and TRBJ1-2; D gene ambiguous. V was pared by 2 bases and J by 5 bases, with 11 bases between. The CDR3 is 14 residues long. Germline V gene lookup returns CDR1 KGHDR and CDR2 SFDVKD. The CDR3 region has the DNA TGTGCCACCAGTGATTCATTATCAGTGTATGGCTACACCTTC. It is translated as CATSDSLSVYGYTF.

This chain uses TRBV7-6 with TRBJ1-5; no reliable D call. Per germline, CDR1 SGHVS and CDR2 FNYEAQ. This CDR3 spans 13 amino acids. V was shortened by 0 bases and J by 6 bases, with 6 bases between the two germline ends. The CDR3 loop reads CASSLAGLQPQHF. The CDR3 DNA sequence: TGTGCCAGCAGCTTAGCAGGGCTTCAGCCCCAGCATTTT. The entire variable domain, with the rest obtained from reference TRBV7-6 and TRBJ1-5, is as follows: GAGVSQSPRYKVTKRGQDVALRCDPISGHVSLYWYRQALGQGPEFLTYFNYEAQQDKSGLPNDRFSAERPEGSISTLTIQRTEQRDSAMYRCASSLAGLQPQHFGDGTRLSIL.

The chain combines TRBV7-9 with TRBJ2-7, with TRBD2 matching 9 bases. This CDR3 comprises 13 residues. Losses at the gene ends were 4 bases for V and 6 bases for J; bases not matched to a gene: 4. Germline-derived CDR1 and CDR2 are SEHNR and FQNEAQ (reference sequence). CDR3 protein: CASSSGLAREQYF. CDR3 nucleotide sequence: TGTGCCAGCAGCTCCGGACTAGCGCGCGAGCAGTACTTC.

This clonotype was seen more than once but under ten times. CDR3 sequence (DNA): TGTGCCAGCACCCTGGACAGGGGATACGAGCAGTACGTC. Its translation: CASTLDRGYEQYV. The gene calls are TRBV6-2 or TRBV6-3 and TRBJ2-7; 9 bases are a match to TRBD1. V shed 7 bases, J shed 4 bases, and the junction held 5 bases outside the gene matches. The CDR3 spans 13 residues. Germline V lookup: CDR1 MNHEY, CDR2 SVGEGT.

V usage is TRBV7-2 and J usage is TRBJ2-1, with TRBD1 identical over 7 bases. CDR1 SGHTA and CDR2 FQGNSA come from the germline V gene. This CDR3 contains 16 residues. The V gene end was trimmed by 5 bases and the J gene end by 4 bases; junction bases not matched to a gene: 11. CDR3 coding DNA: TGTGCCAGCAGCGGAATTAAGGGGGCGATTTACAATGAGCAGTTCTTC. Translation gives CASSGIKGAIYNEQFF.

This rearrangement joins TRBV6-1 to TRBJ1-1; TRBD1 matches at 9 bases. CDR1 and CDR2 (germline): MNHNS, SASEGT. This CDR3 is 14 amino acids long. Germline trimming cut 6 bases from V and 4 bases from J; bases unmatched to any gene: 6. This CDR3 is CASRTGQGSTEAFF. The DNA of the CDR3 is TGTGCCAGCAGGACCGGACAGGGGAGCACTGAAGCTTTCTTT.

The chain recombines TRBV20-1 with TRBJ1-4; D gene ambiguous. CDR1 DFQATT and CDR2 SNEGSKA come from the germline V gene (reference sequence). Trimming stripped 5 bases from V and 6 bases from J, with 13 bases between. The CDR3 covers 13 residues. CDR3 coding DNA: TGCAGTGCTCGCGCCCCAGCGGATGAAAAACTGTTTTTT. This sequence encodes CSARAPADEKLFF.

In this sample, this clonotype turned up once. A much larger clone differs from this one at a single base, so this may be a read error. The CDR3 bases are TGTGCCAGCAGCCCAGTTATGACAGGGGGCAACGCAGATACGCAGTATTTT. It specifies CASSPVMTGGNADTQYF. The rearrangement uses TRBV7-8 and TRBJ2-3; 10 positions agree with TRBD1. This CDR3 has 17 amino acids. The ends lost 5 bases at V and 4 bases at J; junction bases unmatched: 12. The germline gives CDR1 SGHVS, CDR2 FQNEAQ.

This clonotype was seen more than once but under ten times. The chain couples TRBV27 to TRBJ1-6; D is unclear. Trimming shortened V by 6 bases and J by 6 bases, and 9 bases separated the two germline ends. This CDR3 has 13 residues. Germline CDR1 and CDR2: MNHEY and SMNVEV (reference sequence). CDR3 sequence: CASRALGNSPLHF. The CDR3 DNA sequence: TGTGCCAGCAGGGCTCTGGGTAATTCACCCCTCCACTTT.

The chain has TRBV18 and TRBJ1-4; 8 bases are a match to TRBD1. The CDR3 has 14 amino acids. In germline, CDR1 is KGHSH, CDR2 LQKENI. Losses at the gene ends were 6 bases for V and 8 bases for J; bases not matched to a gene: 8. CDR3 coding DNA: TGTGCCAGCTCGCGGAGAACAGGGGGAGAAAAACTGTTTTTT. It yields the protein CASSRRTGGEKLFF.

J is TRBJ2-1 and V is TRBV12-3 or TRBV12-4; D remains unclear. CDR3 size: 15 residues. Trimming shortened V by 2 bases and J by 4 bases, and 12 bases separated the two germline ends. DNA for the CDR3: TGTGCCAGCAGTTTACTCACAGTCCGATACAATGAGCAGTTCTTC. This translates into CASSLLTVRYNEQFF.

The CDR3 protein is CASSLGGRVVQSPLHF. CDR3 coding DNA: TGTGCCAGCAGTTTAGGGGGTCGGGTGGTTCAATCACCCCTCCACTTT. The chain uses TRBV27 and TRBJ1-6; D possibly corresponds to TRBD1 (5 bases). Germline CDR1 reads MNHEY; CDR2 reads SMNVEV (reference sequence). The CDR3 length is 16 residues. V was cut by 2 bases and J by 10 bases, with 18 bases left in between.

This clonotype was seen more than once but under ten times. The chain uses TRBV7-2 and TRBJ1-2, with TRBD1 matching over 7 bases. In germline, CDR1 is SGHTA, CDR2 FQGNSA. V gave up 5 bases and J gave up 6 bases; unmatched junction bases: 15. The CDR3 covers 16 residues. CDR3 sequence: CASSHRPGQNIDGYTF. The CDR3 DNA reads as TGTGCCAGCAGCCATAGACCGGGACAGAATATTGATGGCTACACCTTC.

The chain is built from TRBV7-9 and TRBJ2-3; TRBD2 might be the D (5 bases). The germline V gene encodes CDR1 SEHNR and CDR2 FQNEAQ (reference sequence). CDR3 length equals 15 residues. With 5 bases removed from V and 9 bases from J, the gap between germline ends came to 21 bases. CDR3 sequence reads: CASSRTTSGYATQYF. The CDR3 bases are TGTGCCAGCAGCCGAACGACTTCGGGATACGCAACGCAGTATTTT.

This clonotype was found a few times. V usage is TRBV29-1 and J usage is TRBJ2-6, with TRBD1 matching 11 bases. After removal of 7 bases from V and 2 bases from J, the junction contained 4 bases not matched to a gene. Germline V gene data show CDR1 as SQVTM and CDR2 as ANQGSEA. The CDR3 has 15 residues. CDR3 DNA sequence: TGCAGCGCGGGACAGGGGGAAACTGGGGCCAACGTCCTGACTTTC. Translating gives CSAGQGETGANVLTF.